This entry describes one T cell receptor (beta chain). Its specificity is not known. The CDR3 has 14 amino acids. After removal of 8 bases from V and 7 bases from J, the junction contained 8 bases not matched to a gene. The germline V gene encodes CDR1 MNHEY and CDR2 SMNVEV (reference sequence). TCRdb's copy holds only in-frame clones and misses some; the assay was immunoSEQ multiplex PCR. The data show more than 85,000 clones, with approximately 89% seen just once and around a fifth held by the top ten. Time point given: cycle 4 day 1 (C4D1), after five to seven weeks of nivolumab. Following autologous stem cell transplantation, relapse occurred in every patient, and exposure to brentuximab vedotin varied. Classifying best responses yielded complete response, partial response or progressive disease. This sample was taken from a study of PD-1 blockade in classical Hodgkin lymphoma. General study findings and limits: While CD8+ TCR diversity did not rise significantly by C4D1, CD4+ TCR diversity did. Complete responders showed a baseline diversity that resembled the diversity of newly diagnosed patients. Newly diagnosed patients were said to have less baseline TCR diversity than healthy donors did.

The chain carries TRBV27 and TRBJ1-5; 10 bases line up with TRBD1. Material: peripheral blood mononuclear cells (PBMCs), obtained before the fourth cycle of nivolumab. The TCR originated in a human donor with classical Hodgkin lymphoma. DNA for the CDR3: TGTGCCAGCTCGGGACAGGGGTGGGAGCAGCCCCAGCATTTT. This sequence encodes CASSGQGWEQPQHF.